Below are 9 T cell receptor beta chains sequenced from a single sample in a study of CD8+ T cells in alopecia areata. Treatment meaning: oral pan-JAK inhibitor, 5-10 mg twice daily. It was cDNA, reverse transcribed from extracted RNA, that served as the sequencing template. The repertoire was sequenced with immunoSEQ multiplex PCR; TCRdb's copy has only in-frame clones and lacks some. The table has roughly 250,000 clones, over 45% seen once. Sequences were derived from CD4+ T cells sorted from blood, sampled around week 54, from a patient treated with tofacitinib. The source is a human donor with alopecia areata.

This chain connects TRBV5-1 to TRBJ2-5; no clear D. The germline V and J ends were trimmed by 0 bases and 0 bases, with 9 bases remaining between them. Germline V lookup: CDR1 SGHRS, CDR2 YFSETQ. This CDR3 is 15 amino acids long. In nucleotides, the CDR3 is TGCGCCAGCAGCTTGGCTGCCGGTTACCAAGAGACCCAGTACTTC. It is translated as CASSLAAGYQETQYF.

The CDR3: CASSALTGIEQYF. The CDR3 DNA follows: TGTGCCAGCAGCGCGCTAACAGGGATCGAGCAGTACTTC. The genes are TRBV11-2 and TRBJ2-7; D may be TRBD1 (6 bases). Trimming cost V 5 bases and J 6 bases, with 14 bases left between them. The germline CDR1 and CDR2 sequences are SGHAT and FQNNGV. The CDR3 sequence is 13 residues long.

This chain's CDR3 is CASSLEGSYNSPLHF. The CDR3 DNA reads TGTGCCAGCAGCTTGGAGGGCTCCTATAATTCACCCCTCCACTTT. The rearrangement joins TRBV5-4 to TRBJ1-6; D unclear. CDR1 SGHNT and CDR2 YYREEE come from the germline V gene (reference sequence). The germline V and J ends were trimmed by 0 bases and 0 bases, with 4 bases remaining between them. The CDR3 covers 15 residues.

This chain connects TRBV9 to TRBJ2-7; no clear D gene. Between the trimmed V and J ends, which lost 0 bases and 6 bases, there was a span of 16 bases. The germline gives CDR1 SGDLS, CDR2 YYNGEE. The CDR3 totals 15 residues. In DNA, the CDR3 is TGTGCCAGCAGCGTAGTCCCAGTTGGCACTCTCGAGCAGTACTTC. Residues: CASSVVPVGTLEQYF.

The rearrangement links TRBV29-1 to TRBJ1-2; no reliable D call. V was pared by 4 bases and J by 4 bases, with 13 bases between. CDR3 size: 13 residues. From germline, CDR1 is SQVTM and CDR2 ANQGSEA. The CDR3 bases are TGCAGCGTTGTATTCCCAGAGATCTATGGCTACACCTTC. It is translated as CSVVFPEIYGYTF.

V is TRBV27 and J is TRBJ1-2, with D uncertain. In germline, CDR1 is MNHEY, CDR2 SMNVEV (reference sequence). The V end was cut by 1 base, the J end by 3 bases, with 6 bases between. CDR3 size: 13 residues. The CDR3 nucleotides are TGTGCCAGCAGTTTATATCGGCACTATGGCTACACCTTC. It codes for CASSLYRHYGYTF.

In nucleotides, the CDR3 is TGTGCCAGCAGCTTAGTTGCAACCTCGTCGCAAGAGACCCAGTACTTC. Translating it yields CASSLVATSSQETQYF. V is TRBV7-2 and J is TRBJ2-5, with D unclear. Germline V gene lookup returns CDR1 SGHTA and CDR2 FQGNSA. Between the trimmed V and J ends, which lost 1 base and 2 bases, there was a span of 14 bases. CDR3 size: 16 residues.

J is TRBJ1-2 and V is TRBV30; D is perhaps TRBD1 (5 bases). Trimming stripped 6 bases from V and 4 bases from J, with 15 bases between. CDR3 size: 13 residues. Germline CDR1 GTSNPN, CDR2 SVGIG (reference sequence). CDR3 coding DNA: TGTGCCTGTATACATGCCGGGGGCTATGGCTACACCTTC. Protein product: CACIHAGGYGYTF.

The chain employs TRBV5-1 and TRBJ1-1; 7 nucleotides line up with TRBD1. CDR3 length equals 14 residues. Germline V gene data show CDR1 as SGHRS and CDR2 as YFSETQ. Trimming took 3 bases from V and 6 from J; bases not matched to a gene: 8. Here the CDR3 reads CASSSDRAKAEAFF. The DNA for the CDR3 is TGCGCCAGCAGCTCTGACAGGGCCAAAGCTGAAGCTTTCTTT.